This T cell receptor (beta chain) originates from a study of Graves' ophthalmopathy and Graves' hyperthyroidism. Study-level information: There was a collection of peripheral blood at initial diagnosis, before any treatment.

As diagnostic evidence, clinical symptoms, serum thyroxine, TRAb, thyroid ultrasound and orbital computed tomography were relied upon. Trimming left V 6 bases short and J 5 bases short, with 8 bases between. The CDR3 length is 13 residues. Per the germline V gene, CDR1 is WSHSY and CDR2 is SAAADI. Amplified TCR beta CDR3 regions were obtained using RNA transcripts as template. The library came from an HTBI-primed first-round RT-PCR and a second-round multiplex PCR. Using its own MiXCR run on the multiplex PCR reads, TCRdb lists one record per CDR3 protein. The profile covers about 740,000 distinct CDR3 sequences, with roughly two fifths appearing a single time and approximately 43% taken by the ten largest.

The receptor was isolated from an adult man with Graves' ophthalmopathy. The gene calls are TRBV10-2 and TRBJ1-6; D is undetermined. Sequencing was done on a sample of peripheral blood. The CDR3 nucleotides are TGCGCCAGCAGCCACGATAATAATTCACCCCTCCACTTT. The encoded protein is CASSHDNNSPLHF.